The 21 T cell receptor beta chains given below trace back to one sample, sequenced in a study of cytomegalovirus exposure and HLA in healthy donors. PCR primers comprised 60 Vbeta and 13 Jbeta primers. The table came from immunoSEQ multiplex PCR; TCRdb's copy has only in-frame clones and leaves some out. This sample contains about 77,000 clones. The sample taken for sequencing was PBMCs. These receptors were collected from a man in his forties or fifties in good health and CMV-seropositive.

The chain recombines TRBV19 with TRBJ1-2; unclear D gene. V was pared by 9 bases and J by 8 bases, with 16 bases between. The germline V gene encodes CDR1 LNHDA and CDR2 SQIVND (reference sequence). This CDR3 is built from 12 residues. The CDR3, as DNA: TGTGCCAGCAGACCCCCCTTGGAGGGCTACACCTTC. Translated: CASRPPLEGYTF.

The chain has TRBV2 and TRBJ2-5; 13 bases are a match to TRBD2. The CDR3 is made up of 18 amino acids. V trimming: 0 bases; J trimming: 5 bases; junction bases outside the gene matches: 9. From germline, CDR1 is SNHLY and CDR2 FYNNEI. The CDR3 nucleotides are TGTGCCAGCAGTGAAGCGACTAGCGGGAGGTCCTACAGGGAGACCCAGTACTTC. As protein: CASSEATSGRSYRETQYF. The entire variable domain, with the rest obtained from reference TRBV2 and TRBJ2-5, is as follows: EPEVTQTPSHQVTQMGQEVILRCVPISNHLYFYWYRQILGQKVEFLVSFYNNEISEKSEIFDDQFSVERPDGSNFTLKIRSTKLEDSAMYFCASSEATSGRSYRETQYFGPGTRLLVL.

V gene TRBV30 combines with J gene TRBJ1-1; D gene ambiguous. V lost 5 bases to trimming and J lost 6 bases, with 7 bases between them. Germline assignment: CDR1 GTSNPN and CDR2 SVGIG (reference sequence). CDR3 length: 10 amino acids. The CDR3 nucleotides read TGTGCCTGGGGACTGTCTGAAGCTTTCTTT. Amino acids: CAWGLSEAFF.

V usage is TRBV10-3 and J usage is TRBJ1-5, with D possibly matching TRBD1 (5 bases). The CDR3 runs to 12 residues. Germline CDR1 is ENHRY and CDR2 is SYGVKD. Trimming shortened V by 11 bases and J by 8 bases, and 16 bases separated the two germline ends. CDR3 nucleotides: TGTGCCTCCCAGCAGGGAGGGGAGCCCCAGCATTTT. Translated: CASQQGGEPQHF.

The genes are TRBV9 and TRBJ2-7; 7 nucleotides line up with TRBD2. The CDR3 has 20 residues. Unmatched junction bases numbered 25, after V lost 0 bases and J lost 7 bases. CDR1 is SGDLS, CDR2 YYNGEE, per germline. The CDR3 DNA reads as TGTGCCAGCAGCGTAGAAGCTATGGGATGCGGGGGATGGTTGGGAGGGGAGCAGTACGTC. This sequence encodes CASSVEAMGCGGWLGGEQYV.

CDR3 sequence reads: CASSYHQQGADNEQFF. In DNA form, the CDR3 reads TGTGCCAGCAGTTACCACCAACAGGGGGCTGACAATGAGCAGTTCTTC. The chain has TRBV6-5 and TRBJ2-1; 9 bases are a match to TRBD1. Germline V gene sequence: CDR1 MNHEY, CDR2 SVGAGI. J gave up 5 bases and V 2 bases, and 7 bases lay outside the gene matches. The length of the CDR3 is 16 residues.

The rearrangement links TRBV29-1 to TRBJ1-1; 7 nucleotides line up with TRBD1. V gave up 6 bases and J gave up 1 base; unmatched junction bases: 11. Germline loops: CDR1 SQVTM, CDR2 ANQGSEA. This CDR3 spans 15 amino acids. The CDR3 DNA follows: TGCAGCGTGAAACCCGAGGACAGGCCGAACACTGAAGCTTTCTTT. Translated, it gives CSVKPEDRPNTEAFF.

The chain is built from TRBV5-4 and TRBJ2-3; 9 bases match TRBD2. The CDR3 spans 15 residues. The germline V gene encodes CDR1 SGHNT and CDR2 YYREEE (reference sequence). Losses at the gene ends were 4 bases for V and 2 bases for J; bases not matched to a gene: 5. CDR3 bases: TGTGCCAGCAGCCTCTCTAGCGGGACCACAGATACGCAGTATTTT. Its protein is CASSLSSGTTDTQYF.

The gene calls are TRBV13 and TRBJ2-1; D perhaps matches TRBD1 (6 bases). The V gene lost 5 bases and the J gene lost 5 bases, with 10 bases spanning the gap. CDR1 and CDR2 from the germline V gene are PRHDT and FYEKMQ (reference sequence). This CDR3 has 13 residues. In nucleotides, the CDR3 is TGTGCCAGCAGCCCTACAGGGAACAATGAGCAGTTCTTC. This sequence encodes CASSPTGNNEQFF.

V gene TRBV6-6 combines with J gene TRBJ2-7, with D maybe TRBD2 (6 bases). CDR1 is MNHNY, CDR2 SVGAGI, per germline (reference sequence). The CDR3 totals 16 residues. The germline V and J ends were trimmed by 7 bases and 5 bases, with 24 bases remaining between them. The CDR3 sequence: CASKGRESGGFNEQYF. The CDR3, as DNA: TGTGCCAGCAAGGGAAGGGAAAGTGGAGGGTTCAACGAGCAGTACTTC.

The chain couples TRBV5-1 to TRBJ2-1; D is uncertain. V was shortened by 2 bases and J by 15 bases, with 18 bases between the two germline ends. The length of the CDR3 is 13 residues. Germline CDR1 SGHRS, CDR2 YFSETQ. The CDR3 protein is CASSLTAPAHWFF. The CDR3 nucleotides are TGCGCCAGCAGCTTAACAGCTCCAGCCCATTGGTTCTTC.

The gene calls are TRBV6-6 and TRBJ2-3; a weak D match, TRBD2 (6 bases). Germline V gene sequence: CDR1 MNHNY, CDR2 SVGAGI (reference sequence). This CDR3 has 15 residues. Between the trimmed V and J ends, which lost 4 bases and 1 base, there was a span of 12 bases. Here the CDR3 reads CASSSSTRGTDTQYF. The CDR3 DNA reads TGTGCCAGCAGTTCCTCGACTAGGGGCACAGATACGCAGTATTTT.

This chain connects TRBV6-1 to TRBJ1-4; D unresolved. The CDR3 is 11 amino acids. The germline CDR1 and CDR2 sequences are MNHNS and SASEGT. The V end was cut by 6 bases, the J end by 12 bases, with 11 bases between. CDR3 sequence reads: CASRAGGELFF. In nucleotides, the CDR3 is TGTGCCAGCAGAGCGGGAGGAGAACTGTTTTTT.

The V and J genes are TRBV2 and TRBJ2-5, with D maybe TRBD1 (6 bases). CDR3 size: 15 residues. V gave up 5 bases and J gave up 7 bases, with 20 bases separating them. Germline V gene data show CDR1 as SNHLY and CDR2 as FYNNEI. The CDR3 sequence is CASSFDREGDGTQYF. The DNA for the CDR3 is TGTGCCAGCAGTTTCGACAGAGAGGGGGACGGGACCCAGTACTTC.

This chain links TRBV5-1 with TRBJ2-1, with 7 bases aligning to TRBD2. The CDR3 covers 15 residues. V was clipped by 2 bases and J by 6 bases; unmatched bases: 8. Germline lookup yields CDR1 SGHRS and CDR2 YFSETQ. CDR3 protein: CASSFRLAGANEQFF. CDR3 nucleotides: TGCGCCAGCAGCTTTCGACTAGCCGGGGCCAATGAGCAGTTCTTC.

The V and J genes are TRBV11-2 and TRBJ2-2; TRBD1 aligns across 8 bases. V shed 5 bases, J shed 1 base, and the junction held 3 bases outside the gene matches. Germline V gene data show CDR1 as SGHAT and CDR2 as FQNNGV. This CDR3 spans 15 amino acids. The CDR3 reads CASSPTGENTGELFF. The DNA of the CDR3 is TGTGCCAGCAGCCCGACAGGGGAGAACACCGGGGAGCTGTTTTTT.

J is TRBJ2-3 and V is TRBV18; D gene uncertain. The CDR3 spans 12 residues. CDR1 and CDR2 from the germline V gene are KGHSH and LQKENI. Trimming took off 4 bases at V and 6 bases at J, with 8 bases between the two ends. The CDR3 nucleotides read TGTGCCAGCTCACTAAAGACTGATACGCAGTATTTT. Protein sequence: CASSLKTDTQYF.

V gene TRBV11-2 combines with J gene TRBJ2-7; TRBD2 aligns across 13 bases. Per germline, CDR1 SGHAT and CDR2 FQNNGV. The CDR3 length is 15 residues. J was trimmed by 7 bases and V by 4 bases; bases with no gene match: 7. CDR3 bases: TGTGCCAGCAGCTCGGGACTAGCGGGGTATGGTGAGCAGTACGTC. Amino acids: CASSSGLAGYGEQYV.

This chain joins TRBV19 and TRBJ1-1, with unresolved D. This CDR3 is 15 amino acids long. The V gene's germline CDR1 is LNHDA and CDR2 SQIVND (reference sequence). The germline V and J ends were trimmed by 1 base and 0 bases, with 9 bases remaining between them. CDR3 sequence: CASSIVPGMNTEAFF. Here the CDR3 DNA reads TGTGCCAGTAGTATAGTTCCGGGGATGAACACTGAAGCTTTCTTT.

This rearrangement joins TRBV10-3 to TRBJ2-2, with 10 bases fitting TRBD1. The germline V gene encodes CDR1 ENHRY and CDR2 SYGVKD. The length of the CDR3 is 17 residues. With 6 bases clipped from V and 0 bases from J, the junction kept 7 bases outside the gene matches. CDR3 sequence (DNA): TGTGCCATCAGGCCGGGACAGGGGATTACGAACACCGGGGAGCTGTTTTTT. Its protein is CAIRPGQGITNTGELFF.

V usage is TRBV5-6 and J usage is TRBJ1-2; the D gene is possibly TRBD1 (6 bases). With 3 bases removed from V and 7 bases from J, the gap between germline ends came to 16 bases. This CDR3 comprises 14 residues. CDR1 SGHDT and CDR2 YYEEEE come from the germline V gene. The DNA for the CDR3 is TGTGCCAGCAGCTCCTGGGTGGGGGGGCCTGGCTACACCTTC. This sequence encodes CASSSWVGGPGYTF.